The 9 T cell receptor beta chains in this list originate from one sample, sequenced in a study of cytomegalovirus exposure and HLA in healthy donors. Amplification used 60 Vbeta primers and 13 Jbeta primers. The data were produced by immunoSEQ multiplex PCR, yet TCRdb's version contains in-frame clones alone and is incomplete. The data contain about 200,000 clones, more than 60% of them singletons. The sequencing input was PBMCs. These receptors came from a man aged 35-49 years in good health and CMV-seronegative.

V gene TRBV7-9 combines with J gene TRBJ2-5, with 7 bases fitting TRBD1. The end of the DNA is better explained by TRBJ2-7, so the J call may be wrong. Germline V gene lookup returns CDR1 SEHNR and CDR2 FQNEAQ (reference sequence). CDR3 length equals 15 residues. CDR3 nucleotides: TGTGCCAGCAGCCAGGGACAGATAAGCTCCTACGAGCAGTACTTC. Its protein is CASSQGQISSYEQYF.

This chain links TRBV19 with TRBJ2-3; possibly TRBD2 for D (5 bases). Germline CDR1 is LNHDA and CDR2 is SQIVND (reference sequence). V was cut by 6 bases and J by 4 bases, with 14 bases left in between. The length of the CDR3 is 14 residues. This CDR3 is CASRTRHGADTQYF. Written as DNA, the CDR3 is TGTGCCAGTAGAACCCGCCACGGGGCAGATACGCAGTATTTT.

J is TRBJ2-7 and V is TRBV5-1; 11 nucleotides line up with TRBD2. The ends lost 2 bases at V and 7 bases at J; junction bases unmatched: 2. Germline CDR1 is SGHRS and CDR2 is YFSETQ. The CDR3 has 13 amino acids. The CDR3 is CASSLTSGSEQYF. The CDR3 DNA reads TGCGCCAGCAGCTTAACTAGCGGGAGTGAGCAGTACTTC.

This chain's CDR3 is CASSSRPSGTYEQYF. The CDR3 region has the DNA TGTGCCAGTAGTAGCCGACCTAGCGGGACTTACGAGCAGTACTTC. This sequence joins TRBV19 and TRBJ2-7; 9 bases are a match to TRBD2. The V gene's germline CDR1 is LNHDA and CDR2 SQIVND (reference sequence). The CDR3 loop spans 15 amino acids. V shed 4 bases and J 4 bases; nucleotides not matched to a gene: 8.

The chain couples TRBV7-2 to TRBJ2-7; unclear D gene. The CDR3 length is 16 residues. V lost 0 bases and J 2 bases, leaving 14 bases between the germline ends. Germline V CDR1 and CDR2: SGHTA, FQGNSA. CDR3 in DNA: TGTGCCAGCAGCTTAGCCCTTCCCGGCGGAGCCTACGAGCAGTACTTC. Its protein product is CASSLALPGGAYEQYF.

The V and J genes are TRBV7-9 and TRBJ1-1, with TRBD1 identical over 7 bases. This CDR3 comprises 15 residues. Per the germline V gene, CDR1 is SEHNR and CDR2 is FQNEAQ (reference sequence). The V and J ends lost 4 bases and 6 bases, in that order; junction bases with no gene match: 11. DNA for the CDR3: TGTGCCAGCAGCTCCGAGACAGGGATGGGCGCTGAAGCTTTCTTT. This encodes CASSSETGMGAEAFF.

The chain uses TRBV15 and TRBJ2-7, with 10 nucleotides matching TRBD1. CDR3 length equals 15 residues. The V gene's germline CDR1 is LNHNV and CDR2 YYDKDF (reference sequence). After removal of 5 bases from V and 0 bases from J, the junction contained 4 bases not matched to a gene. The chain's CDR3 is CATSSRQGASYEQYF. CDR3 bases: TGTGCCACCAGCTCACGACAGGGGGCCTCCTACGAGCAGTACTTC.

This chain uses TRBV4-3 with TRBJ2-5; D may be TRBD1 (6 bases). The CDR3 extends over 17 amino acids. CDR1 is LGHNA, CDR2 YSLEER, per germline. V lost 0 bases and J 1 base, leaving 15 bases between the germline ends. The CDR3 loop reads CASSQDHGRGPQETQYF. Written as DNA, the CDR3 is TGCGCCAGCAGCCAAGATCATGGCAGGGGCCCCCAAGAGACCCAGTACTTC.

The V gene is TRBV4-3, the J gene TRBJ1-2, with no clear D. Trimming removed 3 bases at V and 3 bases at J, with 11 bases between. The CDR3 is made up of 14 amino acids. Per germline, CDR1 LGHNA and CDR2 YSLEER. This CDR3 is CASSQGSSYYGYTF. The CDR3 DNA reads TGCGCCAGCAGCCAGGGCAGCTCTTACTATGGCTACACCTTC.